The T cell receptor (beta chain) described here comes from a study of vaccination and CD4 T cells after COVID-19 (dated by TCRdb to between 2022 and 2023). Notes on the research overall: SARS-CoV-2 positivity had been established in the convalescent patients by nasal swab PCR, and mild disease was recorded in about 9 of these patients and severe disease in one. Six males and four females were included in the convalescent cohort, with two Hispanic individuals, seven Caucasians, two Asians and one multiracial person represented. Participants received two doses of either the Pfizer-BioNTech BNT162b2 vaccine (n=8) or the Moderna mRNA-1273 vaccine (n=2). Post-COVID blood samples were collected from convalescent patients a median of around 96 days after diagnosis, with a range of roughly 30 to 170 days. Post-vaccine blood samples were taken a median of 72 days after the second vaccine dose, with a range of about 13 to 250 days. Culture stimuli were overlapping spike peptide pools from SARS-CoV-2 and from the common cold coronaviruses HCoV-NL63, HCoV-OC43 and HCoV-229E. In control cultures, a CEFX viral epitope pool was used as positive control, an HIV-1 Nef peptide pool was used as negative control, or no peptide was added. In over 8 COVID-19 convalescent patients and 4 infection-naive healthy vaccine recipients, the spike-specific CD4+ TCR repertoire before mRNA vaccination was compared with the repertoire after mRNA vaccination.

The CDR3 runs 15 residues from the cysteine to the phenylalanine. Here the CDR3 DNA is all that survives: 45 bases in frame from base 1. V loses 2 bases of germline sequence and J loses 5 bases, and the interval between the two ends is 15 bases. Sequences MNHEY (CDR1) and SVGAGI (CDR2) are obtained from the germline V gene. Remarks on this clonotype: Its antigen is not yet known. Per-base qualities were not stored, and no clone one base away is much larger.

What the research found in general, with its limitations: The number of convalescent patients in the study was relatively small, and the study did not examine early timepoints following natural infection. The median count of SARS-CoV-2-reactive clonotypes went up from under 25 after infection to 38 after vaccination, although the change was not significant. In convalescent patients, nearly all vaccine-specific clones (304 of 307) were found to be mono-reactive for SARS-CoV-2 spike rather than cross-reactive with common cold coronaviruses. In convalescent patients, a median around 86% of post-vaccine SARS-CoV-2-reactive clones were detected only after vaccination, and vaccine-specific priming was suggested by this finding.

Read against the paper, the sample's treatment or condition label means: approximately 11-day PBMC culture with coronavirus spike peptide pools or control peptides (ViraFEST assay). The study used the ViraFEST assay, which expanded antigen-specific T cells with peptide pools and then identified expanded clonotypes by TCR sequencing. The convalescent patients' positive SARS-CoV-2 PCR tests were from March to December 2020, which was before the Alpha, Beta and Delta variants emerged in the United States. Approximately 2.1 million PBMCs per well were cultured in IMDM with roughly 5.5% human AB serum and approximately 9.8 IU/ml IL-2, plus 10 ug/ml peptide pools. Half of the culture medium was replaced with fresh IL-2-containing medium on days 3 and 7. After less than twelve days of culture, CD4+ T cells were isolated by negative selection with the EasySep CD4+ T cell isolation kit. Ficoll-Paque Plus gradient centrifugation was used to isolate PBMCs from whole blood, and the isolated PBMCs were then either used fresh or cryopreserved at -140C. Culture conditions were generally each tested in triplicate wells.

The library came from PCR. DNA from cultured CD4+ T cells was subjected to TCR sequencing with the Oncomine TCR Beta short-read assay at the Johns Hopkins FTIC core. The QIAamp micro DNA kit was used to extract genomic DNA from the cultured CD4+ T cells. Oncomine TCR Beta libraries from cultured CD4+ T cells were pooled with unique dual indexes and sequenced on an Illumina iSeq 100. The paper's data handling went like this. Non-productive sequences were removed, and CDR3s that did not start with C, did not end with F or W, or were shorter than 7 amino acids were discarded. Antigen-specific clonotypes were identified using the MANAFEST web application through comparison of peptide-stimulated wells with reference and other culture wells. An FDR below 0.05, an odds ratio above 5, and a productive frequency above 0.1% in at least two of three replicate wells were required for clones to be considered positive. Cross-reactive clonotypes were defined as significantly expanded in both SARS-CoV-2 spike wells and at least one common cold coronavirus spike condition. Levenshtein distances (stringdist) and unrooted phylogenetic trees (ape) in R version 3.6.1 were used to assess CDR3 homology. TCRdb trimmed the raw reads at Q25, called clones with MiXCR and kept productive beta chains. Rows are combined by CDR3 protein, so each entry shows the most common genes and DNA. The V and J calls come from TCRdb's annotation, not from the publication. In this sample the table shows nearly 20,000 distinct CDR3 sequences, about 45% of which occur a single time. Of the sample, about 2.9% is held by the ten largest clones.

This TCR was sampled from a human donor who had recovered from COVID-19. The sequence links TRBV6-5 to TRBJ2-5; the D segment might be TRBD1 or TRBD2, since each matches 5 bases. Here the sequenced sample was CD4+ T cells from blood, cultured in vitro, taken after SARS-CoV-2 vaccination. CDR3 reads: CASSYPGDGRETQYF. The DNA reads TGTGCCAGCAGTTACCCTGGGGACGGCCGGGAGACCCAGTACTTC.